This is a list of T cell receptor beta chains from one sample in a study of T cells after yellow fever vaccination. TCRdb re-called the 5' RACE reads with MiXCR, one entry per CDR3 protein. Seen here are approximately 260,000 distinct CDR3 sequences, around 4.9% observed once, and the top ten hold around 3.3%. The sequences come from CD4+ T cells sorted from PBMCs, collected on the day of the yellow fever booster vaccination. The origin of the receptors is a man aged 18 to 29 who received the YFV17D yellow fever vaccine. The CDR3 runs from the conserved cysteine through the conserved F or W. The D gene is left open where the match is weak. Expanded clones are given a class, and other clones once, few, many or no size at all.

TRBV4-3	many	TRBJ2-1	TRBD2	CASSQDMAGGYNEQFF	TGCGCCAGCAGCCAAGATATGGCGGGGGGGTACAATGAGCAGTTCTTC
TRBV7-9	many	TRBJ1-1	TRBD1	CASSTQGARTEAFF	TGTGCCAGCAGCACCCAGGGGGCGCGCACTGAAGCTTTCTTT
TRBV7-9	few	TRBJ1-2	NA	CASSFGAGTFVGYTF	TGTGCCAGCAGCTTTGGGGCAGGGACATTCGTTGGCTACACCTTC
TRBV3-1	few	TRBJ2-5	TRBD2	CASRAGGSLQETQYF	TGTGCCAGCAGGGCGGGAGGTTCGCTTCAAGAGACCCAGTACTTC
TRBV12-3/TRBV12-4	few	TRBJ2-3	NA	CASSSPRGRRADTQYF	TGTGCCAGCAGTTCCCCCCGGGGGCGAAGGGCAGATACGCAGTATTTT
TRBV18	many	TRBJ2-2	TRBD1	CASSPDRGLSGELFF	TGTGCCAGCTCACCCGACAGGGGGCTTTCCGGGGAGCTGTTTTTT
TRBV19	NA	TRBJ1-5	NA	CASSIAQGQQRQPQHF	TGTGCCAGTAGTATAGCCCAAGGACAGCAACGACAACCCCAGCATTTT
TRBV5-6	few	TRBJ2-1	TRBD1	CASSLVGQGAYNEQFF	TGTGCCAGCAGCTTGGTGGGACAGGGGGCATACAATGAGCAGTTCTTC
TRBV11-2	few	TRBJ1-6	NA	CASSLVEGNSPLHF	TGTGCCAGCAGCTTAGTCGAGGGTAATTCACCCCTCCACTTT
TRBV7-9	NA	TRBJ2-3	TRBD1	CASGTGTNTQYF	TGTGCCAGCGGGACAGGGACAAATACGCAGTATTTT
TRBV19	NA	TRBJ1-2	NA	CASSPPGGPFRGYTF	TGTGCCAGTAGCCCTCCGGGAGGGCCTTTTCGGGGCTACACCTTC
TRBV7-2	few	TRBJ1-6	TRBD1	CASSGQVPPLHF	TGTGCCAGCAGCGGACAGGTACCACCCCTCCACTTT
TRBV7-9	many	TRBJ2-3	NA	CASSSTGITQYF	TGTGCCAGCAGTTCTACAGGGATCACGCAGTATTTT
TRBV5-1	few	TRBJ2-7	TRBD1	CASSPGQLGGEQYF	TGCGCCAGCAGCCCGGGACAGCTAGGGGGCGAGCAGTACTTC
TRBV7-2	many	TRBJ2-1	TRBD2	CASSLRWAGGINEQFF	TGTGCCAGCAGCTTACGATGGGCGGGGGGGATCAATGAGCAGTTCTTC
TRBV7-2	NA	TRBJ1-1	NA	CASRSDAYTEAFF	TGTGCCAGCAGATCCGACGCGTACACTGAAGCTTTCTTT
TRBV5-1	NA	TRBJ2-3	TRBD2	CASSLPQTLADTDTQYF	TGCGCCAGCAGCTTACCACAAACACTAGCGGACACAGATACGCAGTATTTT
TRBV5-1	NA	TRBJ2-2	NA	CASSLGVTGELFF	TGCGCCAGCAGCTTGGGGGTCACCGGGGAGCTGTTTTTT
TRBV30	NA	TRBJ2-1	NA	CAWSVPGPGEQFF	TGTGCCTGGAGTGTACCGGGGCCGGGTGAGCAGTTCTTC
TRBV6-1	few	TRBJ1-5	NA	CASSEVPGFGNQPQHF	TGTGCCAGCAGTGAAGTCCCGGGGTTTGGCAATCAGCCCCAGCATTTT
TRBV19	NA	TRBJ2-5	NA	CASKVRGGQETQYF	TGTGCCAGTAAGGTCAGGGGGGGACAAGAGACCCAGTACTTC
TRBV5-5	few	TRBJ2-3	NA	CASQGGEGTDTQYF	TGTGCCAGCCAAGGGGGAGAGGGGACAGATACGCAGTATTTT
TRBV21-1	many	TRBJ2-5	NA	CASSNGGKQRDQAQYF	TGTGCCAGCAGCAACGGAGGTAAACAAAGAGACCAAGCCCAGTACTTC
TRBV4-3	many	TRBJ2-1	NA	CASSRQEGGGHEQFF	TGCGCCAGCAGCCGTCAAGAAGGGGGAGGTCATGAGCAGTTCTTC
TRBV6-5	many	TRBJ1-1	NA	CASSYVLGGNTEAFF	TGTGCCAGCAGTTACGTTCTCGGCGGGAACACTGAAGCTTTCTTT
TRBV7-8	NA	TRBJ1-4	NA	CASSPRGRINEKLFF	TGTGCCAGCAGCCCTCGGGGCAGAATTAATGAAAAACTGTTTTTT
TRBV6-5	few	TRBJ1-4	NA	CASRSTPLSGEKLFF	TGTGCCAGCAGGTCAACTCCATTAAGCGGTGAAAAACTGTTTTTT
TRBV7-3	NA	TRBJ2-2	NA	CASSGDAGELFF	TGTGCCAGCAGCGGGGACGCTGGGGAGCTGTTTTTT
TRBV4-3	many	TRBJ2-1	NA	CASSHGGGGQENNEQFF	TGCGCCAGCAGCCACGGAGGGGGGGGACAGGAGAACAATGAGCAGTTCTTC
TRBV7-7	many	TRBJ2-1	NA	CASSSEPGKNEQFF	TGTGCCAGCAGCTCGGAACCAGGGAAGAATGAGCAGTTCTTC
TRBV7-2	NA	TRBJ2-3	NA	CASSRGTAGDTQYF	TGTGCCAGCAGCCGTGGGACGGCTGGAGATACGCAGTATTTT
TRBV5-1	few	TRBJ2-3	NA	CASSSTGLDTQYF	TGCGCCAGCAGCTCAACAGGGTTAGATACGCAGTATTTT
TRBV6-2/TRBV6-3	few	TRBJ2-1	TRBD2	CASSSLRSWRGRNNEQFF	TGTGCCAGCAGTTCCCTTCGAAGTTGGCGGGGGAGGAACAATGAGCAGTTCTTC
TRBV4-3	many	TRBJ2-1	TRBD2	CASSHTPGLAGGDYNEQFF	TGCGCCAGCAGCCACACCCCAGGACTAGCGGGGGGGGACTACAATGAGCAGTTCTTC
TRBV25-1	many	TRBJ2-1	TRBD2	CASSPLGEGNYNEQFF	TGTGCCAGCAGTCCCTTGGGGGAGGGCAACTACAATGAGCAGTTCTTC
TRBV18	few	TRBJ1-2	TRBD1	CASSPFSDRDGYTF	TGTGCCAGCTCACCGTTTTCGGACAGGGATGGCTACACCTTC
TRBV12-3/TRBV12-4	NA	TRBJ1-2	NA	CASREIYGYTF	TGTGCCAGCAGGGAGATCTATGGCTACACCTTC
TRBV6-1	many	TRBJ2-7	NA	CASSGLLAEQYF	TGTGCCAGCAGTGGATTACTAGCCGAGCAGTACTTC
TRBV28	NA	TRBJ1-2	NA	CASSIPTDGYTF	TGTGCCAGCAGTATTCCCACGGACGGCTACACCTTC
TRBV20-1	NA	TRBJ2-5	NA	CSANSGLQETQYF	TGCAGTGCTAATTCAGGGCTTCAAGAGACCCAGTACTTC
TRBV6-2/TRBV6-3	NA	TRBJ2-2	NA	CASRDSGELFF	TGTGCCAGCAGGGACTCCGGGGAGCTGTTTTTT
TRBV14	NA	TRBJ2-2	NA	CASSGLGVDGELFF	TGTGCCAGCAGCGGGCTCGGGGTTGACGGGGAGCTGTTTTTT
TRBV19	many	TRBJ2-7	NA	CASSIRPLDSEQYF	TGTGCCAGTAGTATTCGCCCACTTGACAGCGAGCAGTACTTC
TRBV5-8	few	TRBJ2-3	NA	CASSFRAADTQYF	TGTGCCAGCAGCTTCAGGGCAGCAGATACGCAGTATTTT
TRBV2	many	TRBJ2-3	TRBD1	CASRVQGNTQYF	TGTGCCAGCAGGGTACAGGGGAATACGCAGTATTTT
TRBV10-3	few	TRBJ2-3	TRBD2	CAISSQTSADTQYF	TGTGCCATCAGTTCCCAGACTAGCGCAGATACGCAGTATTTT
TRBV25-1	few	TRBJ1-2	TRBD1	CASSSTGAGLAGYTF	TGTGCCAGCAGTTCTACAGGGGCAGGTCTGGCTGGCTACACCTTC
TRBV10-3	few	TRBJ2-7	TRBD1	CAISESGTATYEQYF	TGTGCCATCAGTGAGTCGGGGACAGCCACCTACGAGCAGTACTTC
TRBV27	many	TRBJ2-5	TRBD2	CASSFHGTRIETQYF	TGTGCCAGCAGTTTCCACGGGACTAGGATCGAGACCCAGTACTTC
TRBV20-1	few	TRBJ1-5	NA	CSAPSGGNQPQHF	TGCAGTGCTCCTAGTGGGGGCAATCAGCCCCAGCATTTT
TRBV10-3	many	TRBJ2-1	TRBD2	CAISSGGRDEQFF	TGTGCCATCAGTAGCGGGGGGCGGGATGAGCAGTTCTTC
TRBV6-5	few	TRBJ1-2	NA	CASSYSRLDPGGTYGYTF	TGTGCCAGCAGTTACTCGAGGTTGGATCCGGGGGGGACCTATGGCTACACCTTC
TRBV5-1	NA	TRBJ2-7	TRBD1	CASSSQGVGSSYEQYF	TGCGCCAGCAGCTCACAGGGGGTAGGGAGTTCCTACGAGCAGTACTTC
TRBV7-9	NA	TRBJ1-3	NA	CASSPNLRSGNTIYF	TGTGCCAGCAGCCCAAATCTCCGCTCTGGAAACACCATATATTTT
TRBV6-4	few	TRBJ1-1	NA	CASSTGPLGEAFF	TGTGCCAGCAGTACCGGGCCCCTCGGTGAAGCTTTCTTT